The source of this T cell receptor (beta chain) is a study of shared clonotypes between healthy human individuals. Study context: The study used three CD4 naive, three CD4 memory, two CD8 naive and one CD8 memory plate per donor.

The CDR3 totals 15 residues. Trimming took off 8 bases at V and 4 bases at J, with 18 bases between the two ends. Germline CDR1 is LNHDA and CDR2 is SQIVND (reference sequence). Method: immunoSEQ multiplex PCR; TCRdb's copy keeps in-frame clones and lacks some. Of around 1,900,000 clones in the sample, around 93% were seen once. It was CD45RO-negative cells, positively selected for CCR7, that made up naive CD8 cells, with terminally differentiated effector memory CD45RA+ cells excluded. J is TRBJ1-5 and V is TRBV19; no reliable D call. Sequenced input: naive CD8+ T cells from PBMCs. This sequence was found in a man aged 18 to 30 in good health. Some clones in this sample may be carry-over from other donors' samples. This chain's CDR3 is CASRPFNGDNQPQHF. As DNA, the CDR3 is TGTGCCAGTCGACCCTTTAACGGGGATAATCAGCCCCAGCATTTT.